The 23 T cell receptor beta chains in this list originate from one sample, sequenced in a study of identical twins. TCRdb recomputed calls from the 5' RACE reads with MiXCR, one row per CDR3 protein. Of over 600,000 distinct CDR3 sequences detected, over 20% appear once; the ten largest clones hold 4.3%. The sample was also reused in another study, on T cells expressing NK-cell markers.

The sample was PBMCs. The receptors come from a young woman in good health.

Here the CDR3 DNA reads TGTGCCAGCAGGTTCCTCGGAGGCAATGAGCAGTTCTTC. It is translated as CASRFLGGNEQFF. The V gene is TRBV11-2, the J gene TRBJ2-1, with D tentatively TRBD2 (5 bases). The CDR3 consists of 13 residues. CDR1 and CDR2 from the germline V gene are SGHAT and FQNNGV. The ends were cut back, 6 bases at V and 6 bases at J, with 12 bases in the middle.

The J gene is TRBJ1-1, the V gene TRBV7-8; unclear D gene. CDR3 length equals 13 residues. V was pared by 6 bases and J by 3 bases, with 11 bases between. Germline assignment: CDR1 SGHVS and CDR2 FQNEAQ. The DNA of the CDR3 is TGTGCCAGCAGGCAAAGGGCGCACACTGAAGCTTTCTTT. This codes for CASRQRAHTEAFF. Combining the CDR3 with reference TRBV7-8 and TRBJ1-1 gives the whole variable domain GAGVSQSPRYKVAKRGQDVALRCDPISGHVSLFWYQQALGQGPEFLTYFQNEAQLDKSGLPSDRFFAERPEGSVSTLKIQRTQQEDSAVYLCASRQRAHTEAFFGQGTRLTVV.

This clonotype was counted a few times. The chain links TRBV12-3 or TRBV12-4 to TRBJ1-4; D unclear. Deletions cut 6 bases from V and 7 bases from J, with 6 bases between. The CDR3 is 11 residues long. The CDR3 coding sequence is TGTGCCAGCAGCTTTTTTGAAAAACTGTTTTTT. It specifies CASSFFEKLFF.

This chain joins TRBV9 and TRBJ2-7, with 9 bases aligning to TRBD1. The trim removed 4 bases at V and 5 bases at J, leaving 10 bases unmatched. The CDR3 runs to 15 residues. Germline V gene lookup returns CDR1 SGDLS and CDR2 YYNGEE. CDR3 sequence (DNA): TGTGCCAGCAGCATCGGGGGACAGGGATCCCACGAGCAGTACTTC. Translation: CASSIGGQGSHEQYF.

This clonotype has only a few counts. The chain combines TRBV20-1 with TRBJ2-5, with 9 bases identical to TRBD2. J lost 4 bases, V lost 5 bases, and 14 bases had no gene match. This CDR3 has 16 residues. The V gene's germline CDR1 is DFQATT and CDR2 SNEGSKA (reference sequence). Here the CDR3 DNA reads TGCAGTGCTTCCTTTCCCGGGACTAGCCTTCGAGAGACCCAGTACTTC. As protein: CSASFPGTSLRETQYF.

The V gene is TRBV10-3, the J gene TRBJ1-2; D not certain. From germline, CDR1 is ENHRY and CDR2 SYGVKD. With 3 bases removed from V and 1 base from J, the gap between germline ends came to 3 bases. CDR3 size: 12 residues. Here the CDR3 DNA reads TGTGCCATCAGTGACAGTAACTATGGCTACACCTTC. Its translation is CAISDSNYGYTF.

This clonotype turned up a few times. CDR3 nucleotides: TGCAGTGCTAGAGATTATGCGCAGGACCCAAGCGAAGCTTTCTTT. Translating gives CSARDYAQDPSEAFF. This sequence joins TRBV20-1 and TRBJ1-1; unclear D gene. CDR1 and CDR2 from the germline V gene are DFQATT and SNEGSKA (reference sequence). The V and J ends lost 0 bases and 8 bases respectively, with 19 bases between them. CDR3 length: 15 residues.

The chain uses TRBV12-3 or TRBV12-4 and TRBJ1-5; D is unclear. The V end was cut by 5 bases, the J end by 0 bases, with 8 bases between. The CDR3 runs 14 residues. As DNA, the CDR3 is TGTGCCAGCAGTGAGACCACTAGCAATCAGCCCCAGCATTTT. Its protein is CASSETTSNQPQHF.

The CDR3 loop is CASSVALTDRVATGELFF. The CDR3 nucleotides are TGTGCCAGCAGCGTGGCCCTAACTGACAGGGTAGCCACCGGGGAGCTGTTTTTT. The chain is built from TRBV9 and TRBJ2-2, with 7 nucleotides matching TRBD1. Germline V gene lookup returns CDR1 SGDLS and CDR2 YYNGEE. The CDR3 is 18 amino acids. J lost 4 bases, V lost 2 bases, and 14 bases had no gene match.

This chain joins TRBV15 and TRBJ1-1, with TRBD1 matching 11 bases. The V gene end was trimmed by 0 bases and the J gene end by 4 bases; junction bases not matched to a gene: 4. Germline assignment: CDR1 LNHNV and CDR2 YYDKDF (reference sequence). The CDR3 has 16 residues. For the CDR3, the DNA is TGTGCCACCAGCAGAGATCCCGGACAGGGGGCCACTGAAGCTTTCTTT. Residues: CATSRDPGQGATEAFF.

This clonotype showed up many times. This chain links TRBV6-1 with TRBJ2-1; D is possibly TRBD1 (6 bases). The CDR3 length is 15 residues. With 5 bases removed from V and 2 bases from J, the gap between germline ends came to 13 bases. Germline-derived CDR1 and CDR2 are MNHNS and SASEGT. The CDR3, as DNA: TGTGCCAGCAGTCCCATGGGGGCCCCCTACAATGAGCAGTTCTTC. Translated: CASSPMGAPYNEQFF.

The chain carries TRBV5-6 and TRBJ1-1, with unresolved D. The germline V gene has CDR1 SGHDT and CDR2 YYEEEE. This CDR3 is 14 amino acids long. Trimming cost V 1 base and J 7 bases, with 14 bases left between them. This CDR3 reads CASSLRWVDGEAFF. The DNA of the CDR3 is TGTGCCAGCAGCTTGCGTTGGGTTGACGGTGAAGCTTTCTTT.

This chain connects TRBV12-3 or TRBV12-4 to TRBJ2-7; D possibly uses TRBD1 or TRBD2 (5 bases each). This CDR3 is built from 15 residues. The V end was cut by 2 bases, the J end by 2 bases, with 13 bases between. The CDR3 reads CASSLSGQPTYEQYF. The CDR3 DNA follows: TGTGCCAGCAGTTTATCGGGGCAGCCGACCTACGAGCAGTACTTC.

The chain carries TRBV7-2 and TRBJ2-3; TRBD2 aligns across 8 bases. This CDR3 has 15 residues. V lost 5 bases to trimming and J lost 4 bases; unmatched junction nucleotides: 8. Germline loops: CDR1 SGHTA, CDR2 FQGNSA. The chain's CDR3 is CASSPPGLAADTQYF. DNA of the CDR3: TGTGCCAGCAGCCCCCCCGGACTAGCCGCAGATACGCAGTATTTT.

CDR3 coding DNA: TGTGCCAGCAGTCCTCTCCGGGGGACTAATGAAAAACTGTTTTTT. Translating gives CASSPLRGTNEKLFF. The chain links TRBV27 to TRBJ1-4, with a possible D match to TRBD1 (5 bases). CDR1 and CDR2 from the germline V gene are MNHEY and SMNVEV (reference sequence). The CDR3 is 15 amino acids. The V end lost 5 bases, the J end lost 2 bases, and 12 bases lay between the germline ends.

This clonotype was observed a few times. The rearrangement links TRBV20-1 to TRBJ1-2; tentative D call: TRBD1 (6 bases). The CDR3 is made up of 15 amino acids. Germline V gene lookup returns CDR1 DFQATT and CDR2 SNEGSKA (reference sequence). The V gene lost 0 bases and the J gene lost 7 bases, with 18 bases spanning the gap. CDR3 sequence (DNA): TGCAGTGCTAGAGATCCGGGGGGCGCTTCGGGTGGCTACACCTTC. Amino acids: CSARDPGGASGGYTF.

Only a few counts were recorded for this clonotype. The CDR3 sequence is CATSTTKDRGMSVYNEQFF. CDR3 nucleotides: TGTGCCACCAGCACTACTAAGGACAGGGGAATGAGCGTTTACAATGAGCAGTTCTTC. The chain has TRBV15 and TRBJ2-1; 9 bases fit TRBD1. The CDR3 spans 19 residues. From germline, CDR1 is LNHNV and CDR2 YYDKDF (reference sequence). V was clipped by 4 bases and J by 4 bases; unmatched bases: 17.

The rearrangement links TRBV9 to TRBJ2-2; D gene unclear. In germline, CDR1 is SGDLS, CDR2 YYNGEE. This CDR3 comprises 14 residues. Between the trimmed V and J ends, which lost 0 bases and 7 bases, there was a span of 10 bases. CDR3 DNA sequence: TGTGCCAGCAGCGTAGGTTCTACCTTCGGGGAGCTGTTTTTT. It yields the protein CASSVGSTFGELFF.

CDR3 nucleotides: TGTGCCAGCAGCTTAGGGGGCTGGCACGAGCAGTACTTC. Residues: CASSLGGWHEQYF. V is TRBV11-2 and J is TRBJ2-7; a possible D gene is TRBD1 (5 bases). The V gene lost 1 base and the J gene lost 5 bases, with 9 bases spanning the gap. CDR3 length equals 13 residues. Germline V gene sequence: CDR1 SGHAT, CDR2 FQNNGV. The whole variable domain, remainder taken from reference TRBV11-2 and TRBJ2-7, is EAGVAQSPRYKIIEKRQSVAFWCNPISGHATLYWYQQILGQGPKLLIQFQNNGVVDDSQLPKDRFSAERLKGVDSTLKIQPAKLEDSAVYLCASSLGGWHEQYFGPGTRLTVT.

The chain recombines TRBV29-1 with TRBJ2-2, with 13 bases aligning to TRBD2. Per germline, CDR1 SQVTM and CDR2 ANQGSEA. The V gene end was trimmed by 6 bases and the J gene end by 7 bases; junction bases not matched to a gene: 8. This CDR3 spans 15 amino acids. The CDR3 protein is CSVKGLAGSSGELFF. CDR3 nucleotide sequence: TGCAGCGTGAAGGGACTAGCGGGATCCAGCGGGGAGCTGTTTTTT.

This clonotype turned up a few times. The chain joins TRBV20-1 to TRBJ1-3, with a tentative D call TRBD1 (5 bases). Germline V gene data show CDR1 as DFQATT and CDR2 as SNEGSKA (reference sequence). CDR3 length: 11 residues. Trimming pared 4 bases from V and 6 bases from J, leaving 7 bases between. The CDR3 DNA follows: TGCAGTGCTAAGGGGCCAAACACCATATATTTT. This encodes CSAKGPNTIYF.

This clonotype occurred a few times. Here the CDR3 DNA reads TGCAGCGTTGCGACAGGGTCGACCGGGGAGCTGTTTTTT. Translating gives CSVATGSTGELFF. The rearrangement links TRBV29-1 to TRBJ2-2; TRBD1 matches at 7 bases. Germline V gene data show CDR1 as SQVTM and CDR2 as ANQGSEA. With 4 bases clipped from V and 5 bases from J, the junction kept 4 bases outside the gene matches. The CDR3 runs to 13 residues.

This clonotype showed up just a few times. The chain employs TRBV20-1 and TRBJ1-5, with no clear D. Germline V gene lookup returns CDR1 DFQATT and CDR2 SNEGSKA (reference sequence). Trimming shortened V by 3 bases and J by 0 bases, and 9 bases separated the two germline ends. This CDR3 is 14 amino acids long. The CDR3 here is CSASLGDSNQPQHF. The CDR3 bases are TGCAGTGCTAGCCTGGGAGATAGCAATCAGCCCCAGCATTTT.